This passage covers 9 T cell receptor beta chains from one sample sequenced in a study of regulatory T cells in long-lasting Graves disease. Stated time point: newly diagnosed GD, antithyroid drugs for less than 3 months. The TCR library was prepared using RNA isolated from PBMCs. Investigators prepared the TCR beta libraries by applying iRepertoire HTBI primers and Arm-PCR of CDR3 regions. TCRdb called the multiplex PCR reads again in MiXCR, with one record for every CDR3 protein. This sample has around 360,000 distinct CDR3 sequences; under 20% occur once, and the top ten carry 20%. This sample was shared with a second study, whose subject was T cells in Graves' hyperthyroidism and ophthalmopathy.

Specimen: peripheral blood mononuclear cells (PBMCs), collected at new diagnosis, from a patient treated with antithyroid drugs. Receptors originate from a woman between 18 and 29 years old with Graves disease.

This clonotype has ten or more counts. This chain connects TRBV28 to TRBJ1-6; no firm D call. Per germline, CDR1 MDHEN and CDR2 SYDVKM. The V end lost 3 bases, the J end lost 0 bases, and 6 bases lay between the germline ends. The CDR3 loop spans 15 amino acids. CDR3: CASSFRGSYNSPLHF. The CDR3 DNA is TGTGCCAGCAGTTTCCGGGGCTCCTATAATTCACCCCTCCACTTT. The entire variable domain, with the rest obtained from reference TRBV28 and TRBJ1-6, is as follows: DVKVTQSSRYLVKRTGEKVFLECVQDMDHENMFWYRQDPGLGLRLIYFSYDVKMKEKGDIPEGYSVSREKKERFSLILESASTNQTSMYLCASSFRGSYNSPLHFGNGTRLTVT.

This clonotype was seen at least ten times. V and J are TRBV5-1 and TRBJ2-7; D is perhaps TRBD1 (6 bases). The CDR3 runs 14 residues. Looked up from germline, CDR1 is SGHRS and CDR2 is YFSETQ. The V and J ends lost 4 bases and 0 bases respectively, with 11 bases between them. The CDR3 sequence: CASSLDRSSYEQYF. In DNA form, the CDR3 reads TGCGCCAGCAGCCTCGACAGGAGCTCCTACGAGCAGTACTTC.

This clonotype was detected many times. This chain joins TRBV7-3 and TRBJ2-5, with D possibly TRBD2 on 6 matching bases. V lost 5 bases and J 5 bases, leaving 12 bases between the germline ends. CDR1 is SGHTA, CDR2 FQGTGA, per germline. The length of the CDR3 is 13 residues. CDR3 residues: CASSPEGSETQYF. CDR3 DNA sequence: TGTGCCAGCAGCCCGGAGGGTTCGGAGACCCAGTACTTC.

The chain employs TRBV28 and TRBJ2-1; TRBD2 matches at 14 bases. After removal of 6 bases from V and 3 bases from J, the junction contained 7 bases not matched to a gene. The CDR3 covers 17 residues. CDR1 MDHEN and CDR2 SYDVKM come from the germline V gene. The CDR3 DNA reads TGTGCCAGCAGCCCAGGGACTAGCGGGGGACTCTACAATGAGCAGTTCTTC. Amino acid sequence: CASSPGTSGGLYNEQFF. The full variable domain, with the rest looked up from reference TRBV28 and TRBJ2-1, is DVKVTQSSRYLVKRTGEKVFLECVQDMDHENMFWYRQDPGLGLRLIYFSYDVKMKEKGDIPEGYSVSREKKERFSLILESASTNQTSMYLCASSPGTSGGLYNEQFFGPGTRLTVL.

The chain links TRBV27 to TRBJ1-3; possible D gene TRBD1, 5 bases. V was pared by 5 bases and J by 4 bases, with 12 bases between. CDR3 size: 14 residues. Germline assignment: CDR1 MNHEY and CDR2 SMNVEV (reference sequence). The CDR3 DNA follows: TGTGCCAGCAGTCCGAGGGGTAACGGAAACACCATATATTTT. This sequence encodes CASSPRGNGNTIYF.

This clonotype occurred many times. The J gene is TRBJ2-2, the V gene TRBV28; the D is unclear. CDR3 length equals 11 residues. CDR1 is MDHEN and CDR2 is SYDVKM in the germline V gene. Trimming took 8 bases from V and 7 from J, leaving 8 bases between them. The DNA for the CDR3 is TGTGCCAGCGCAGAGGTCGGGGAGCTGTTTTTT. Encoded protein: CASAEVGELFF.

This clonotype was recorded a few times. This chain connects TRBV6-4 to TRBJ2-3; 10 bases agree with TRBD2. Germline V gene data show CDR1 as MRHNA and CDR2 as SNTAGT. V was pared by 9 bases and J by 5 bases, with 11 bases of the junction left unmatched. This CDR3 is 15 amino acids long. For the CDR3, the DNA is TGTGCCAGTCACGCTAGCGGGGGCACAGTAGATACGCAGTATTTT. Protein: CASHASGGTVDTQYF.

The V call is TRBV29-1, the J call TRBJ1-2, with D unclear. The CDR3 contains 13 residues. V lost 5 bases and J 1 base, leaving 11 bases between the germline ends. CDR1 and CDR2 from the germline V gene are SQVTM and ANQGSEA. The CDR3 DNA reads TGCAGCGTTCCCATAGGTTATAACTATGGCTACACCTTC. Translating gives CSVPIGYNYGYTF.

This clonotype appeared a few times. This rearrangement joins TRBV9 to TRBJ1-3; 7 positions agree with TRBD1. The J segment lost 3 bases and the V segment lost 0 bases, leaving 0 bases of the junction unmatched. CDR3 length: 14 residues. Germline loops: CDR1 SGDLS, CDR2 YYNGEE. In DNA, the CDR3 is TGTGCCAGCAGCGTAGGACAGGGTGGAAACACCATATATTTT. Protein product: CASSVGQGGNTIYF.